This is a list of T cell receptor beta chains from one sample in a study of blood T cell repertoires in COVID-19. Generated by immunoSEQ multiplex PCR, the TCRdb table keeps only in-frame clones and is missing some. The data hold more than 300,000 clones, with roughly nine tenths observed a single time. The sample consisted of PBMCs or T cells enriched from blood (not recorded which). The receptor set was obtained from a woman in her 30s who had recovered from COVID-19. CDR3s include the opening cysteine and the closing phenylalanine or tryptophan. The D gene is left open where the match is weak. Expanded clones get a size class; other rows say once, few or many, or leave the size out.

V,D,J,size,CDR3,DNA
TRBV19,TRBD2,TRBJ2-5,-,CASSIVGTRQETQYF,TGTGCCAGTAGTATAGTCGGGACTAGACAAGAGACCCAGTACTTC
TRBV19,TRBD1,TRBJ1-2,-,CASSHRGRGGYTF,TGTGCCAGTAGTCACAGGGGGCGAGGTGGCTACACCTTC
TRBV5-4,-,TRBJ1-2,-,CASSLGQEDGYTF,TGTGCCAGCAGCTTGGGCCAGGAAGATGGCTACACCTTC
TRBV18,TRBD2,TRBJ2-4,-,CASSSGLAGILAKNIQYF,TGTGCCAGCTCGTCGGGACTAGCGGGGATCTTAGCCAAAAACATTCAGTACTTC
TRBV19,TRBD1,TRBJ1-3,-,CASSRGQSENTIYF,TGTGCCAGTAGCAGGGGGCAGTCCGAAAACACCATATATTTT
TRBV19,TRBD1,TRBJ1-1,-,CASRTGANTEAFF,TGTGCCAGTAGAACAGGGGCGAACACTGAAGCTTTCTTT
TRBV30,TRBD1,TRBJ1-2,-,CAWSTGTGNYGYTF,TGTGCCTGGAGTACAGGGACAGGGAACTATGGCTACACCTTC
TRBV6-4,TRBD1,TRBJ2-2,-,CASSDGQGAGELFF,TGTGCCAGCAGTGACGGACAGGGGGCCGGGGAGCTGTTTTTT
TRBV7-2,-,TRBJ2-6,-,CASSLDGLSGANVLTF,TGTGCCAGCAGCTTAGATGGACTCTCTGGGGCCAACGTCCTGACTTTC
TRBV12-3/TRBV12-4,-,TRBJ1-2,-,CASNEIYGYTF,TGTGCCAGCAATGAGATCTATGGCTACACCTTC
TRBV27,TRBD1,TRBJ2-5,-,CASTGTGEETQYF,TGTGCCAGTACGGGGACAGGGGAAGAGACCCAGTACTTC
TRBV6-2/TRBV6-3,-,TRBJ2-2,-,CASSLKDRNTGELFF,TGTGCCAGCAGCCTAAAGGACAGAAACACCGGGGAGCTGTTTTTT
TRBV7-3,TRBD2,TRBJ2-1,-,CASSLTGGGSYNEQFF,TGTGCCAGCAGCTTAACCGGCGGGGGGTCCTACAATGAGCAGTTCTTC
TRBV5-6,-,TRBJ2-5,-,CASSLVGPKETQYF,TGTGCCAGCAGCTTGGTGGGGCCAAAGGAGACCCAGTACTTC
TRBV2,-,TRBJ2-3,-,CASSTGQPTDTQYF,TGTGCCAGCAGTACGGGACAACCAACAGATACGCAGTATTTT
TRBV19,-,TRBJ1-2,-,CQVGPPGYTF,TGCCAGGTTGGCCCTCCTGGCTACACCTTC
TRBV27,-,TRBJ1-4,-,CASSRYSSTNEKLFF,TGTGCCAGCAGTCGCTACAGCTCAACTAATGAAAAACTGTTTTTT
TRBV14,TRBD1,TRBJ2-2,-,CASSQVKDRAYTGELFF,TGTGCCAGCAGCCAAGTAAAGGACAGGGCTTACACCGGGGAGCTGTTTTTT
TRBV6-2/TRBV6-3,TRBD1,TRBJ1-5,-,CASSPWTGQPNQPQHF,TGTGCCAGCAGCCCCTGGACAGGGCAACCCAATCAGCCCCAGCATTTT
TRBV18,-,TRBJ2-3,-,CASSPGDIGTDTQYF,TGTGCCAGCTCACCAGGGGACATCGGCACAGATACGCAGTATTTT
TRBV7-2,-,TRBJ2-7,-,CASSSFHDRNSYEQYF,TGTGCCAGCAGCTCCTTCCACGACAGGAACTCCTACGAGCAGTACTTC
TRBV19,-,TRBJ1-1,-,CASSILGANTEAFF,TGTGCCAGTAGTATATTAGGGGCGAACACTGAAGCTTTCTTT
TRBV30,-,TRBJ2-2,few,CAWSDKNTGELFF,TGTGCCTGGAGTGATAAGAACACCGGGGAGCTGTTTTTT
TRBV30,-,TRBJ1-2,-,CAWIWTDYGYTF,TGTGCCTGGATTTGGACAGACTATGGCTACACCTTC
TRBV10-1,TRBD2,TRBJ2-3,-,CASSESGGGVDTQYF,TGCGCCAGCAGTGAATCGGGCGGGGGGGTCGATACGCAGTATTTT
TRBV5-4,-,TRBJ1-1,-,CAAGPPNTEAFF,TGTGCCGCAGGTCCCCCGAACACTGAAGCTTTCTTT
TRBV7-3,TRBD2,TRBJ2-3,-,CASSIAGGPLDTQYF,TGTGCCAGCAGCATAGCGGGGGGGCCGCTAGATACGCAGTATTTT
TRBV6-6,-,TRBJ2-7,-,CASSRDDYEQYF,TGTGCCAGCAGCCGGGATGACTACGAGCAGTACTTC
TRBV10-3,TRBD1,TRBJ1-1,-,CAIKWDRGGTEAFF,TGTGCCATCAAGTGGGACAGGGGTGGCACTGAAGCTTTCTTT
TRBV4-1,-,TRBJ1-3,-,CASSLPGGRAIYF,TGCGCCAGCAGCCTCCCCGGGGGAAGGGCCATATATTTT
TRBV2,TRBD1,TRBJ1-2,few,CASREDRANYGYTF,TGTGCCAGCAGGGAGGACAGGGCAAACTATGGCTACACCTTC
TRBV30,-,TRBJ1-1,-,CASWAGTEAFF,TGTGCCTCCTGGGCCGGCACTGAAGCTTTCTTT
TRBV9,-,TRBJ1-1,-,CASRGPNTEAFF,TGTGCCAGCAGGGGGCCGAACACTGAAGCTTTCTTT
TRBV7-9,-,TRBJ1-5,-,CASSLGLGRGENQPQHF,TGTGCCAGCAGCTTAGGTTTGGGGAGAGGAGAAAATCAGCCCCAGCATTTT
TRBV4-3,-,TRBJ1-1,-,CASSPAPRGTEAFF,TGCGCCAGCAGCCCAGCTCCCCGGGGCACTGAAGCTTTCTTT
TRBV11-2,TRBD2,TRBJ2-4,-,CASSLLRTSGVLAKNIQYF,TGTGCCAGCAGCTTACTCCGGACTAGCGGTGTTCTAGCCAAAAACATTCAGTACTTC
TRBV10-2,-,TRBJ1-1,-,CASSGRGIGAFF,TGCGCCAGCAGTGGACGGGGGATCGGAGCTTTCTTT
TRBV6-5,-,TRBJ1-5,-,CASSPSGGAGQPQHF,TGTGCCAGCAGCCCGAGTGGGGGCGCAGGTCAGCCCCAGCATTTT
TRBV19,TRBD1,TRBJ1-2,-,CASTEDRVYGYTF,TGTGCCAGTACCGAAGACAGGGTCTATGGCTACACCTTC
TRBV11-1,-,TRBJ1-1,-,CASSFQGDTEAFF,TGTGCCAGCAGCTTCCAGGGCGACACTGAAGCTTTCTTT
TRBV28,TRBD1,TRBJ1-5,-,CASRQGLNQPQHF,TGTGCCAGTAGACAGGGGCTAAATCAGCCCCAGCATTTT
TRBV7-2,-,TRBJ1-2,-,CASSSGSLDGYTF,TGTGCCAGCAGCTCCGGGTCCCTAGATGGCTACACCTTC
TRBV15,TRBD1,TRBJ1-4,-,CATSRRTGGDEKLFF,TGTGCCACCAGCAGAAGGACAGGGGGCGATGAAAAACTGTTTTTT
TRBV11-2,-,TRBJ2-2,-,CASSFGPNTGELFF,TGTGCCAGCAGCTTTGGGCCGAACACCGGGGAGCTGTTTTTT
TRBV7-8,TRBD2,TRBJ2-7,-,CASSLGTSGAEQYF,TGTGCCAGCAGCCTGGGGACTAGCGGTGCCGAGCAGTACTTC
TRBV19,-,TRBJ1-5,-,CASKGQGYQPQHF,TGTGCCAGTAAGGGTCAGGGGTATCAGCCCCAGCATTTT
TRBV16,-,TRBJ1-4,-,CASSHTQGLGHEKLFF,TGTGCCAGCAGCCATACTCAAGGGCTGGGGCATGAAAAACTGTTTTTT
TRBV29-1,TRBD1,TRBJ2-7,-,CSVGQGLSYEQYF,TGCAGCGTGGGACAGGGACTCTCCTACGAGCAGTACTTC
TRBV6-5,TRBD1,TRBJ1-1,-,CASSYKGAGLNTEAFF,TGTGCCAGCAGTTACAAGGGGGCAGGGCTGAACACTGAAGCTTTCTTT
TRBV19,-,TRBJ1-5,-,CASDNRVGNNQPQHF,TGTGCCAGCGATAACAGGGTAGGGAACAATCAGCCCCAGCATTTT
TRBV6-5,-,TRBJ2-2,-,CAISRGPNTGELFF,TGTGCCATCTCCCGAGGGCCGAACACCGGGGAGCTGTTTTTT
TRBV25-1,-,TRBJ1-4,once,CASSQGVLATNEKLFF,TGTGCCAGCAGTCAAGGGGTACTGGCAACTAATGAAAAACTGTTTTTT
TRBV24-1,-,TRBJ2-3,few,CATSDRLTDTQYF,TGTGCCACCAGTGACCGACTCACAGATACGCAGTATTTT
TRBV6-2/TRBV6-3,-,TRBJ1-3,-,CASSDALGSGNTIYF,TGTGCCAGCAGTGATGCACTCGGCTCTGGAAACACCATATATTTT
TRBV7-9,-,TRBJ2-3,-,CASSLAGAPDTQYF,TGTGCCAGCAGCTTAGCGGGAGCCCCAGATACGCAGTATTTT